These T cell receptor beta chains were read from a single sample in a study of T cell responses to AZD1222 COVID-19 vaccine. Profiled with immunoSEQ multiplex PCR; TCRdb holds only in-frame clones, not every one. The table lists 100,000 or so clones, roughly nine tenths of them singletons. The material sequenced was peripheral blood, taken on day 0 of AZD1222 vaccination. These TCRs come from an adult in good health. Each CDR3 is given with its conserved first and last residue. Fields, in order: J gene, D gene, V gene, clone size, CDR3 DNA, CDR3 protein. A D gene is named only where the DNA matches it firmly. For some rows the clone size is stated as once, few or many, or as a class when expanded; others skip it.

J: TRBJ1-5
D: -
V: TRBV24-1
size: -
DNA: TGTGCCACCAGTGAACAGGGATTTGGCAATCAGCCCCAGCATTTT
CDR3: CATSEQGFGNQPQHF

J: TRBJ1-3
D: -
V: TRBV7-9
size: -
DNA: TGTGCCAGCAGCCTAAGCTCTGGAAACACCATATATTTT
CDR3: CASSLSSGNTIYF

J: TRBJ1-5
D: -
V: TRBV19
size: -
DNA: TGTGCCAGTAGTACAGGGCTCAATCAGCCCCAGCATTTT
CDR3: CASSTGLNQPQHF

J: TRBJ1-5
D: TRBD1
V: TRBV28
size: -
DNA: TGTGCCACCGACCAGGGGGGGGGCAATCAGCCCCAGCATTTT
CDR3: CATDQGGGNQPQHF

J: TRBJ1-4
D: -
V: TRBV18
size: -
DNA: TGTGCCAGCTCAGTTAACAAACCAGGAAATGAAAAACTGTTTTTT
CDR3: CASSVNKPGNEKLFF

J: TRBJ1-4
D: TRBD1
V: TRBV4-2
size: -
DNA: TGTGCCAGCAGCCCCCTGGGCGGGGGACAGGAAGAAAAACTGTTTTTT
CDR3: CASSPLGGGQEEKLFF

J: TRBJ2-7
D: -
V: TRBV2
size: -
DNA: TGTGCCAGCAGCGGGGACGGCGAGCAGTACTTC
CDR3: CASSGDGEQYF

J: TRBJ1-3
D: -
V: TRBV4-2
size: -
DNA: TGTGCCAGCAGCCAAGGAGGCACAAACTCTGGAAACACCATATATTTT
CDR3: CASSQGGTNSGNTIYF

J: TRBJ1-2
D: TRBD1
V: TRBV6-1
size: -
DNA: TGTGCCAGCAGTGAAGCTGGGACAGGGGGCGACTATGGCTACACCTTC
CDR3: CASSEAGTGGDYGYTF

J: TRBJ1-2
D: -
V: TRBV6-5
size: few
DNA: TGTGCCAGCACCCCGATTCTCGGGGCCCGGGGCTACACCTTC
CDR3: CASTPILGARGYTF

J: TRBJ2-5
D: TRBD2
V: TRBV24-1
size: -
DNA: TGTGCCACCAGTGACCCGCTATCCGGGGGGGCCGGAGAGACCCAGTACTTC
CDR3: CATSDPLSGGAGETQYF

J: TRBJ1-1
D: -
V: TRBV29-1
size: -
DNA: TGCAGCACCAGGGGAAGGTCGAACACTGAAGCTTTCTTT
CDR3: CSTRGRSNTEAFF

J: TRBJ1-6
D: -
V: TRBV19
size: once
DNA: TGTGCCAGTAGTCCAGCACAATATAATTCACCCCTCCACTTT
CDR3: CASSPAQYNSPLHF

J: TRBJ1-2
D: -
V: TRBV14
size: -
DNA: TGTGCCAGCAGCCAAGAAGAGGGGAGATATGGCTACACCTTC
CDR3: CASSQEEGRYGYTF

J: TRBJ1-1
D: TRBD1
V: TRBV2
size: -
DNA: TGTGCCAGCAATAGACCGGGACAGGCAATGAACACTGAAGCTTTCTTT
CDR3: CASNRPGQAMNTEAFF

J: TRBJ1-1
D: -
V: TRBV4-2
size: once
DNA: TGTGCCAGCAGCCCTACATGGGCCTCCATGAACACTGAAGCTTTCTTT
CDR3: CASSPTWASMNTEAFF

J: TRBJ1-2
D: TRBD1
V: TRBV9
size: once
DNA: TGTGCCAGCAGCGCGCAGGGGGCAAGAGGCTACACCTTC
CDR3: CASSAQGARGYTF

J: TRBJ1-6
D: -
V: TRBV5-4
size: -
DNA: TGTGCCAGCAGCTTGGGGTTTAGCTCCTATAATTCACCCCTCCACTTT
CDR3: CASSLGFSSYNSPLHF

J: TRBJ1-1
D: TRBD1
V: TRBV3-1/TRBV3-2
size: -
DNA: TGTGCCAGCAGCCCCGGGGGGACAGGGTACACTGAAGCTTTCTTT
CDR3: CASSPGGTGYTEAFF

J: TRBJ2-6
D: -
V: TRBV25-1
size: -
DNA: TGTGCCAGCAGTGTGGGGGGATCTGGGGCCAACGTCCTGACTTTC
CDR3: CASSVGGSGANVLTF

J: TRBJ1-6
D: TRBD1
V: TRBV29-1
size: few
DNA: TGCAGCGTCCGGGACAGTGGATCACCCCTCCACTTT
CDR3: CSVRDSGSPLHF

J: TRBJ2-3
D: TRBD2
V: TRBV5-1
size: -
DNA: TGCGCCAGCAGCTTGGGACTAGCGGGGAGCACAGATACGCAGTATTTT
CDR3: CASSLGLAGSTDTQYF

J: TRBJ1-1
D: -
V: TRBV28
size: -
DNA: TGTGCCAGCCCTCGGGGCACTGAAGCTTTCTTT
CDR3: CASPRGTEAFF

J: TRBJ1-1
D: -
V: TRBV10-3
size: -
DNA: TGTGCCATCAAGAGCAGGGCGGACACTGAAGCTTTCTTT
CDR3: CAIKSRADTEAFF

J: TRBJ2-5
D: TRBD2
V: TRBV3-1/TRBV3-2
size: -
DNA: TGTGCCAGCAGCCAAGAAATTAGCGGGGATCTTCAAGAGACCCAGTACTTC
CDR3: CASSQEISGDLQETQYF

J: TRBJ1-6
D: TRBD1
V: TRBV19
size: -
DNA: TGTGCCAGTAGTCCAACCGGGACAGGGCCATCCCTCCACTTT
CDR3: CASSPTGTGPSLHF

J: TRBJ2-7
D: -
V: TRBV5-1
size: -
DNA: TGCGCCAGCCAATTCGGGACGGGGACCTACGAGCAGTACTTC
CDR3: CASQFGTGTYEQYF

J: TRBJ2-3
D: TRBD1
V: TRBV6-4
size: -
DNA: TGTGCCAGCAGCCCAGACAGGGCTACGCAGTATTTT
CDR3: CASSPDRATQYF

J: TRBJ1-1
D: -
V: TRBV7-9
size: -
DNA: TGTGCCAGCAGCTCTTGGGAGGCTAAGAACACTGAAGCTTTCTTT
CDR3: CASSSWEAKNTEAFF

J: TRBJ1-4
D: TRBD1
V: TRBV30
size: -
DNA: TGTGCCTGGAGATCAAGGGGACAGAGAGACTTTAATGAAAAACTGTTTTTT
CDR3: CAWRSRGQRDFNEKLFF

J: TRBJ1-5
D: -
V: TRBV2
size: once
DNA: TGTGCCGGGGGGGAGGGCAATCAGCCCCAGCATTTT
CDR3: CAGGEGNQPQHF

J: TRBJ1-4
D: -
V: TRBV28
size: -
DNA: TGTGCCAGCAGTTTGCTGGGGACGACTAATGAAAAACTGTTTTTT
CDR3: CASSLLGTTNEKLFF

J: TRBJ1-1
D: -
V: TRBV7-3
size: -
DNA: TGTGCCAGCAGCCCCGACGGGAACACTGAAGCTTTCTTT
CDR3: CASSPDGNTEAFF

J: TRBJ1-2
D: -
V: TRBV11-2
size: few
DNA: TGTGCCAGCAGCTTAGGACGGGGGGAGCCGATCTATGGCTACACCTTC
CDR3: CASSLGRGEPIYGYTF

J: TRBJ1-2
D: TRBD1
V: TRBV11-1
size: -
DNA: TGTGCCAGCAGCGATGGACAGGGTAACTATGGCTACACCTTC
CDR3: CASSDGQGNYGYTF

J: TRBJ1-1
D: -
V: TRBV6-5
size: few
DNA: TGTGCCAGCAGTTATGGGGGGAACACTGAAGCTTTCTTT
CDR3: CASSYGGNTEAFF

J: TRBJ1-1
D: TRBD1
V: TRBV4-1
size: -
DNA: TGCGCCAGCAGCCAGGGACAGGGAGCGGGGAACACTGAAGCTTTCTTT
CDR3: CASSQGQGAGNTEAFF